A single sample is the source of the 26 T cell receptor beta chains below, sequenced in a study of cytomegalovirus exposure and HLA in healthy donors. 13 Jbeta primers and 60 Vbeta primers were used for the PCR. Assay: immunoSEQ multiplex PCR; the TCRdb copy retains only in-frame clones and omits some. The table shows under 150,000 clones, with around three quarters occurring only once. Sequenced: PBMCs. Every receptor here comes from a man under 40 in good health and CMV-seronegative.

This clone was counted between two and nine times. This chain connects TRBV10-2 to TRBJ1-1; D not certain. This CDR3 contains 12 residues. Germline CDR1 and CDR2: WSHSY and SAAADI. Between the trimmed V and J ends, which lost 7 bases and 1 base, there was a span of 7 bases. The CDR3 loop reads CASMGANTEAFF. DNA of the CDR3: TGCGCCAGCATGGGCGCGAACACTGAAGCTTTCTTT.

As to this clone: A read error may produce the germline difference seen at one junction end. The genes are TRBV7-9 and TRBJ2-1; D gene ambiguous. The germline CDR1 and CDR2 sequences are SEHNR and FQNEAQ (reference sequence). This CDR3 has 12 amino acids. The CDR3 protein is CSSSLGGHEQFF. The CDR3 coding sequence is TGTTCCAGCAGCTTAGGTGGGCATGAGCAGTTCTTC.

This clone was recorded once. CDR3 residues: CATSRDWQRGETQYF. The DNA of the CDR3 is TGTGCCACCAGCAGAGATTGGCAGCGAGGGGAGACCCAGTACTTC. This chain uses TRBV15 with TRBJ2-5; D possibly corresponds to TRBD2 (5 bases). Looked up from germline, CDR1 is LNHNV and CDR2 is YYDKDF (reference sequence). The V end was cut by 0 bases, the J end by 5 bases, with 13 bases between. The CDR3 is 15 residues long. Full variable domain (remainder filled in from reference TRBV15 and TRBJ2-5): DAMVIQNPRYQVTQFGKPVTLSCSQTLNHNVMYWYQQKSSQAPKLLFHYYDKDFNNEADTPDNFQSRRPNTSFCFLDIRSPGLGDTAMYLCATSRDWQRGETQYFGPGTRLLVL.

This clone has more than one count but fewer than ten. V is TRBV29-1 and J is TRBJ1-1, with 7 bases lining up with TRBD1. Looked up from germline, CDR1 is SQVTM and CDR2 is ANQGSEA. This CDR3 region has 10 residues. Trimming at V came to 5 bases and at J to 10 bases, leaving 4 bases not matched to a gene. Here the CDR3 reads CSVTGVGAFF. The CDR3 bases are TGCAGCGTTACAGGGGTGGGAGCTTTCTTT.

J is TRBJ1-2 and V is TRBV30; TRBD1 agrees at 7 bases. J gave up 7 bases and V 4 bases, and 9 bases lay outside the gene matches. This CDR3 is 13 amino acids long. Germline V gene lookup returns CDR1 GTSNPN and CDR2 SVGIG (reference sequence). Written as DNA, the CDR3 is TGTGCCTGGATGCCCCAAGGGGACAGTGGCTACACCTTC. It codes for CAWMPQGDSGYTF.

This rearrangement joins TRBV7-9 to TRBJ2-6; D unclear. The germline CDR1 and CDR2 sequences are SEHNR and FQNEAQ (reference sequence). The CDR3 consists of 14 residues. Trimming cost V 4 bases and J 5 bases, with 9 bases left between them. This CDR3 is CASSWAVRANVLTF. CDR3 in DNA: TGTGCCAGCAGCTGGGCAGTCAGGGCCAACGTCCTGACTTTC.

The chain links TRBV5-4 to TRBJ2-1; 10 bases line up with TRBD2. The CDR3 extends over 17 amino acids. Germline V gives CDR1 SGHNT, CDR2 YYREEE (reference sequence). J was trimmed by 3 bases and V by 4 bases; bases with no gene match: 10. CDR3: CASSPRGRTSGYNEQFF. The CDR3 DNA reads as TGTGCCAGCAGCCCTAGGGGGAGGACTAGCGGCTACAATGAGCAGTTCTTC. Full variable domain (missing parts from reference TRBV5-4 and TRBJ2-1): ETGVTQSPTHLIKTRGQQVTLRCSSQSGHNTVSWYQQALGQGPQFIFQYYREEENGRGNFPPRFSGLQFPNYSSELNVNALELDDSALYLCASSPRGRTSGYNEQFFGPGTRLTVL.

This clone occurred a few times. At one boundary the junction diverges from the germline segment, which might be a read error. V and J are TRBV6-6 and TRBJ2-7; the D is unclear. The CDR3 spans 11 residues. Germline-derived CDR1 and CDR2 are MNHNY and SVGAGI (reference sequence). The CDR3 is CAISEYYEQYF. Here the CDR3 DNA reads TGTGCCATCAGTGAGTACTACGAGCAGTACTTC.

The chain recombines TRBV7-8 with TRBJ2-6; no clear D. Germline CDR1 and CDR2: SGHVS and FQNEAQ. The CDR3 has 14 amino acids. V lost 8 bases to trimming and J lost 0 bases, with 8 bases between them. DNA for the CDR3: TGTGCCAGCGGGTCTAGCTCTGGGGCCAACGTCCTGACTTTC. It encodes CASGSSSGANVLTF.

The gene calls are TRBV18 and TRBJ1-4; possible D gene TRBD1, 5 bases. Germline CDR1 is KGHSH and CDR2 is LQKENI. V gave up 1 base and J gave up 8 bases, with 23 bases separating them. The CDR3 is 18 residues long. CDR3 sequence: CASSPQPALGALGEKLFF. CDR3 DNA sequence: TGTGCCAGCTCACCACAACCCGCGTTAGGGGCGCTTGGGGAAAAACTGTTTTTT. Using reference TRBV18 and TRBJ1-4 for the parts outside the CDR3, the full variable domain is NAGVMQNPRHLVRRRGQEARLRCSPMKGHSHVYWYRQLPEEGLKFMVYLQKENIIDESGMPKERFSAEFPKEGPSILRIQQVVRGDSAAYFCASSPQPALGALGEKLFFGSGTQLSVL.

This clone has only a few counts. The genes are TRBV29-1 and TRBJ1-1, with D tentatively TRBD1 (5 bases). Deletions cut 2 bases from V and 5 bases from J, with 12 bases between. CDR1 is SQVTM and CDR2 is ANQGSEA in the germline V gene. The CDR3 is 13 amino acids. The CDR3 bases are TGCAGCGTTGAACGGCGGGGCGAAACTGAAGCTTTCTTT. Translation: CSVERRGETEAFF.

The rearrangement joins TRBV28 to TRBJ1-2, with D unclear. The CDR3 consists of 17 residues. CDR1 is MDHEN, CDR2 SYDVKM, per germline. V lost 6 bases, J lost 7 bases, and 27 bases lay in between. Here the CDR3 DNA reads TGTGCCAGCAGCATCGAGGGCGGATCGTTAAGTCCCTGTGGCTACACCTTC. It codes for CASSIEGGSLSPCGYTF.

The chain joins TRBV5-1 to TRBJ1-1, with TRBD1 matching 9 bases. Germline CDR1 and CDR2: SGHRS and YFSETQ. The CDR3 consists of 14 residues. V shed 5 bases and J 3 bases; nucleotides not matched to a gene: 5. The CDR3 sequence is CASSLTGGDTEAFF. The DNA of the CDR3 is TGCGCCAGCAGTTTGACAGGGGGAGACACTGAAGCTTTCTTT.

The rearrangement uses TRBV27 and TRBJ2-1; TRBD2 aligns across 11 bases. Germline V gene data show CDR1 as MNHEY and CDR2 as SMNVEV (reference sequence). The junction had 1 base not matched to a gene; V was cut back by 0 bases and J by 6 bases. CDR3 length equals 15 residues. CDR3 DNA: TGTGCCAGCAGTTTATCTAGCGGGAGGGCCAATGAGCAGTTCTTC. Its translation: CASSLSSGRANEQFF.

This sequence joins TRBV18 and TRBJ2-1; a weak D match, TRBD1 (5 bases). CDR3 length: 13 residues. The germline V gene has CDR1 KGHSH and CDR2 LQKENI. Trimming pared 9 bases from V and 3 bases from J, leaving 12 bases between. CDR3 coding DNA: TGTGCCAGTTCCACGACAGACTACAATGAGCAGTTCTTC. Translation gives CASSTTDYNEQFF.

V usage is TRBV5-1 and J usage is TRBJ2-3; maybe TRBD2 (6 bases). The CDR3 loop spans 15 amino acids. Germline V gene data show CDR1 as SGHRS and CDR2 as YFSETQ. V lost 4 bases to trimming and J lost 4 bases, with 16 bases between them. The DNA of the CDR3 is TGCGCCAGCAGCAACATAGCGGCTGGGGCAGATACGCAGTATTTT. Its translation: CASSNIAAGADTQYF.

This clone has just one count. This chain connects TRBV12-5 to TRBJ2-3; 7 bases line up with TRBD1. Per germline, CDR1 LGHNT and CDR2 FRNRAP. The V and J ends lost 7 bases and 3 bases, in that order; junction bases with no gene match: 10. The CDR3 has 15 residues. The CDR3 nucleotides are TGTGCTAGTGTTTCTACCCTGACAGGGACAGATACGCAGTATTTT. Amino acid sequence: CASVSTLTGTDTQYF. The full variable domain, completed using reference TRBV12-5 and TRBJ2-3, is DARVTQTPRHKVTEMGQEVTMRCQPILGHNTVFWYRQTMMQGLELLAYFRNRAPLDDSGMPKDRFSAEMPDATLATLKIQPSEPRDSAVYFCASVSTLTGTDTQYFGPGTRLTVL.

V is TRBV6-5 and J is TRBJ2-1; a possible D gene is TRBD2 (6 bases). The CDR3 length is 15 residues. V shed 2 bases and J shed 7 bases, with 15 bases lying between them. The V gene's germline CDR1 is MNHEY and CDR2 SVGAGI. The CDR3 DNA reads as TGTGCCAGCAGTTACGAGGCGGGAAGAGGGAATGAGCAGTTCTTC. Translated, it gives CASSYEAGRGNEQFF.

The CDR3 region is CASSFTDSAYEQYF. The CDR3, as DNA: TGTGCCAGCAGTTTCACCGACAGTGCCTACGAGCAGTACTTC. V is TRBV27 and J is TRBJ2-7; the D gene is possibly TRBD1 (5 bases). The germline V and J ends were trimmed by 3 bases and 2 bases, with 11 bases remaining between them. The germline gives CDR1 MNHEY, CDR2 SMNVEV (reference sequence). The CDR3 has 14 residues.

The chain combines TRBV7-6 with TRBJ2-5; perhaps TRBD2 as D (7 bases). V was cut by 4 bases and J by 4 bases, with 13 bases left in between. The germline gives CDR1 SGHVS, CDR2 FNYEAQ. There are 14 residues in the CDR3. CDR3 nucleotides: TGTGCCAGCAGCTACAGGGAGGGGGGAGAGACCCAGTACTTC. It translates to CASSYREGGETQYF.

This clone was seen a handful of times. This chain uses TRBV5-6 with TRBJ1-3; the D is unclear. Trimming removed 3 bases from V and 2 bases from J, with 3 bases in between. From germline, CDR1 is SGHDT and CDR2 YYEEEE. CDR3 length: 12 residues. The CDR3 DNA sequence: TGTGCCAGCAGCTCCGCTGGAAACACCATATATTTT. Amino acids: CASSSAGNTIYF.

The chain has TRBV4-3 and TRBJ2-1; weak D call: TRBD2 (6 bases). Germline V gives CDR1 LGHNA, CDR2 YSLEER. The V gene lost 3 bases and the J gene lost 0 bases, with 12 bases spanning the gap. The CDR3 contains 16 residues. As DNA, the CDR3 is TGCGCCAGCAGCCAGGGACTGCTTAGCTCCTACAATGAGCAGTTCTTC. It yields the protein CASSQGLLSSYNEQFF.

V and J are TRBV28 and TRBJ1-1; the D is unclear. Germline CDR1 reads MDHEN; CDR2 reads SYDVKM. The CDR3 length is 14 residues. Trimming removed 3 bases at V and 10 bases at J, with 18 bases between. CDR3 coding DNA: TGTGCCAGCAGTTTTGGAGGTACCACTAAGGCAGCTTTCTTT. As protein: CASSFGGTTKAAFF.

The rearrangement links TRBV5-4 to TRBJ1-1; perhaps TRBD1 as D (5 bases). The CDR3 has 15 amino acids. Trimming stripped 0 bases from V and 1 base from J, with 10 bases between. Germline V CDR1 and CDR2: SGHNT, YYREEE (reference sequence). The CDR3 sequence is CASSLEGMENTEAFF. The CDR3 nucleotides read TGTGCCAGCAGCTTGGAGGGGATGGAGAACACTGAAGCTTTCTTT.

V and J are TRBV27 and TRBJ2-7; 11 bases are shared with TRBD2. The CDR3 length is 14 residues. Germline CDR1 is MNHEY and CDR2 is SMNVEV (reference sequence). Trimming took 3 bases from V and 6 from J; bases not matched to a gene: 4. CDR3 protein: CASSFTSGSPEQYF. As DNA, the CDR3 is TGTGCCAGCAGTTTTACTAGCGGGAGTCCCGAGCAGTACTTC.

In its sample, this clone was seen a few times. CDR3 sequence reads: CASSQVFFQPQHF. The CDR3 region has the DNA TGCGCCAGCAGCCAAGTATTTTTTCAGCCCCAGCATTTT. This chain connects TRBV4-1 to TRBJ1-5; D uncertain. The CDR3 consists of 13 residues. Germline V lookup: CDR1 MGHRA, CDR2 YSYEKL. V lost 1 base, J lost 6 bases, and 7 bases lay in between.